The present TCR beta chain was sequenced within a study of T cell responses to AZD1222 COVID-19 vaccine. Overall study results and limits: In the spike-specific TCR repertoire, nearly half reportedly target unmutated variant regions.

As to this clone: Its target is not known.

Measured with immunoSEQ multiplex PCR; TCRdb has only the in-frame clones, and not every one. The data hold approximately 140,000 clones, with about 89% observed a single time. Here the sequenced sample was peripheral blood, taken on day 0 of AZD1222 vaccination. This sequence originates from an adult in good health.

The CDR3 loop is CASSPTGPYGYTF. As DNA, the CDR3 is TGTGCCAGCAGCCCGACAGGACCGTATGGCTACACCTTC. This chain connects TRBV6-4 to TRBJ1-2, with D perhaps matching TRBD1 (6 bases). Trimming left V 6 bases short and J 5 bases short, with 13 bases between. Per germline, CDR1 MRHNA and CDR2 SNTAGT. This CDR3 region has 13 residues.